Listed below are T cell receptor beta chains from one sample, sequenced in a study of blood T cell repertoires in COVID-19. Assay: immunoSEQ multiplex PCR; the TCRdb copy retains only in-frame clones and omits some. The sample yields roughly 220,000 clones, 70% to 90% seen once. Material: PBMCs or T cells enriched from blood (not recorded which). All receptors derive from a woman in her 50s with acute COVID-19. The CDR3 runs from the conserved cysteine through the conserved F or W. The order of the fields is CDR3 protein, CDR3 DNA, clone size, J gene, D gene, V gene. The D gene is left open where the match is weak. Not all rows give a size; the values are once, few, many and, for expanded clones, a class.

CASTMTGMNTEAFF,TGTGCCAGCACTATGACAGGGATGAACACTGAAGCTTTCTTT,.,TRBJ1-1,TRBD1,TRBV2
CASSYSRVSSGNTIYF,TGTGCCAGCAGTTACTCGAGGGTGAGCTCTGGAAACACCATATATTTT,.,TRBJ1-3,.,TRBV6-2/TRBV6-3
CASSEEGEPSAYEQFF,TGCGCCAGCAGTGAGGAGGGGGAACCCTCGGCGTATGAGCAGTTCTTC,few,TRBJ2-1,.,TRBV10-2
CASTLVGTHRSGNTIYF,TGTGCCAGTACCCTCGTGGGGACTCACCGCTCTGGAAACACCATATATTTT,.,TRBJ1-3,.,TRBV19
CASTPRGGLGYEQYF,TGTGCCAGTACCCCAAGGGGGGGGCTCGGCTACGAGCAGTACTTC,.,TRBJ2-7,.,TRBV19
CASSLVTGPAGNSPLHF,TGTGCCAGCAGCTTAGTAACCGGTCCCGCCGGTAATTCACCCCTCCACTTT,.,TRBJ1-6,.,TRBV7-8
CASSPGGLAGGYNEQFF,TGTGCCAGCAGCCCGGGGGGACTAGCGGGAGGGTACAATGAGCAGTTCTTC,.,TRBJ2-1,TRBD2,TRBV5-6
CASSTPSGRAYNEQFF,TGTGCCAGCAGCACCCCTAGCGGGAGGGCCTACAATGAGCAGTTCTTC,.,TRBJ2-1,.,TRBV21-1
CASAYQGAYEQYF,TGTGCCAGCGCCTACCAGGGGGCCTACGAGCAGTACTTC,.,TRBJ2-7,TRBD1,TRBV7-9
CASSLWQGTNYGYTF,TGTGCCAGCAGTTTATGGCAGGGAACTAACTATGGCTACACCTTC,once,TRBJ1-2,.,TRBV28
CASSLLPLDRLNTGELFF,TGTGCCAGCAGTTTATTACCTTTGGACAGATTGAACACCGGGGAGCTGTTTTTT,.,TRBJ2-2,.,TRBV27
CASSRGLAGAIGEQYF,TGTGCCAGCAGCAGGGGACTAGCGGGAGCAATTGGCGAGCAGTACTTC,.,TRBJ2-7,TRBD2,TRBV3-1/TRBV3-2
CASSQQGSGTEKLFF,TGTGCCAGCAGCCAACAAGGTTCCGGGACAGAAAAACTGTTTTTT,.,TRBJ1-4,.,TRBV16
CASSSRGSSYEQYF,TGTGCCAGCAGTTCTCGCGGGAGCTCCTACGAGCAGTACTTC,.,TRBJ2-7,TRBD2,TRBV27
CASVTGQREAFF,TGTGCCAGCGTGACAGGACAGCGTGAAGCTTTCTTT,once,TRBJ1-1,.,TRBV11-2
CASSVAGQVPYEQYF,TGTGCCAGCAGCGTAGCAGGACAGGTCCCCTACGAGCAGTACTTC,.,TRBJ2-7,TRBD1,TRBV9
CASSYSLELAGNIQYF,TGTGCCAGCAGTTATTCGCTTGAACTAGCCGGAAACATTCAGTACTTC,.,TRBJ2-4,.,TRBV6-6
CATKTGEVGYGYTF,TGTGCCACCAAAACAGGGGAAGTTGGCTATGGCTACACCTTC,.,TRBJ1-2,TRBD1,TRBV15
CASSTPRDRIYEQYF,TGTGCCAGCAGCACACCCCGGGACAGGATTTACGAGCAGTACTTC,.,TRBJ2-7,TRBD1,TRBV7-9
CASSLGQGQPQHF,TGTGCCAGCAGCTTAGGACAGGGCCAGCCCCAGCATTTT,.,TRBJ1-5,TRBD1,TRBV7-3
CASSYRGPYEQYF,TGTGCCAGTTCCTACAGGGGCCCCTACGAGCAGTACTTC,once,TRBJ2-7,TRBD1,TRBV19
CASSRTPPGTGGETQYF,TGCGCCAGCAGCCGTACCCCACCCGGGACAGGGGGGGAGACCCAGTACTTC,.,TRBJ2-5,TRBD1,TRBV5-1
CASGLGRDTDTQYF,TGTGCTAGTGGTTTAGGTCGGGACACAGATACGCAGTATTTT,.,TRBJ2-3,.,TRBV12-5
CASSLDRGLETQYF,TGTGCCAGCAGCTTAGATCGCGGGCTAGAGACCCAGTACTTC,.,TRBJ2-5,.,TRBV11-2
CASSLGTVAAEAFF,TGTGCCAGCAGCCTAGGGACAGTCGCGGCAGAAGCTTTCTTT,.,TRBJ1-1,TRBD1,TRBV4-2
CASSLTSEYNEQFF,TGTGCCAGCAGCTTAACTAGCGAGTACAATGAGCAGTTCTTC,.,TRBJ2-1,TRBD2,TRBV11-2
CASSKAHPSSSGNTIYF,TGTGCCAGCAGCAAAGCGCACCCCTCGAGCTCTGGAAACACCATATATTTT,.,TRBJ1-3,.,TRBV21-1
CASSLPGLYEQYF,TGTGCCAGCAGCCTGCCGGGACTCTACGAGCAGTACTTC,once,TRBJ2-7,.,TRBV28
CASSLGQGLGQPQHF,TGTGCCAGCAGCTTGGGACAGGGGCTTGGACAGCCCCAGCATTTT,.,TRBJ1-5,TRBD1,TRBV9
CASSLRGTSNYGYTF,TGTGCCAGCAGCCTCCGGGGGACCTCTAACTATGGCTACACCTTC,.,TRBJ1-2,.,TRBV7-2
CASSTGQGAYYGYTF,TGCGCCAGCAGCACCGGACAGGGGGCCTACTATGGCTACACCTTC,.,TRBJ1-2,TRBD1,TRBV5-1
CASSRAGAGKNIQYF,TGTGCCAGCAGTCGAGCGGGGGCTGGCAAAAACATTCAGTACTTC,.,TRBJ2-4,TRBD2,TRBV28
CASKLEQGMTGELFF,TGTGCCAGTAAGCTTGAGCAGGGTATGACCGGGGAGCTGTTTTTT,.,TRBJ2-2,.,TRBV19
CASRTDRGGTQYF,TGCGCCAGCAGAACGGACAGGGGGGGGACCCAGTACTTC,.,TRBJ2-5,TRBD1,TRBV5-1
CASSQTSGSSNEQFF,TGTGCCAGCAGCCAAACTAGCGGGAGTTCGAATGAGCAGTTCTTC,once,TRBJ2-1,TRBD2,TRBV4-2
CASREQGPGQPQHF,TGTGCCAGCAGGGAACAGGGACCAGGACAGCCCCAGCATTTT,.,TRBJ1-5,.,TRBV28
CASSQGGQPQHF,TGTGCCAGCAGCCAAGGAGGGCAGCCCCAGCATTTT,.,TRBJ1-5,.,TRBV3-1/TRBV3-2
CASSRVYGYTF,TGTGCCAGCAGCAGGGTCTATGGCTACACCTTC,.,TRBJ1-2,.,TRBV2
CASTDSGFQPYEQYF,TGTGCCAGCACCGATAGCGGGTTCCAACCCTACGAGCAGTACTTC,.,TRBJ2-7,TRBD2,TRBV6-5
CASSLQTYSGNTIYF,TGCGCCAGCAGCCTTCAGACTTACTCTGGAAACACCATATATTTT,.,TRBJ1-3,.,TRBV4-1
CASSLQGTENSPLHF,TGTGCCAGCAGCTTACAGGGGACAGAGAATTCACCCCTCCACTTT,.,TRBJ1-6,TRBD1,TRBV7-2
CASSRLAGDYEQYF,TGTGCCAGCAGCCGACTAGCGGGAGATTACGAGCAGTACTTC,.,TRBJ2-7,TRBD2,TRBV11-2